The 23 T cell receptor beta chains listed next were all sequenced from one sample in a study of low-dose radiotherapy and immunotherapy resistance in tumors. TRAV and TRBV primers primed cDNA for both TCRalpha and TCRbeta. The PCR that amplified TCRs ran for 20 cycles, relying on a constant-region primer and a V-primer adapter. TCRdb re-called the reads with MiXCR, one entry per CDR3 protein. The repertoire holds some 85,000 distinct CDR3 sequences, with approximately 17% as singletons. The time point is: before trial treatment. The input for sequencing was PBMCs, taken before treatment. These receptors originate from a male donor with prostate cancer.

This clonotype turned up a few times. A far larger clone differs by one base, so this is likely a read error. This rearrangement joins TRBV15 to TRBJ2-7; 7 nucleotides align to TRBD1. In germline, CDR1 is LNHNV, CDR2 YYDKDF (reference sequence). This CDR3 is built from 14 residues. Germline trimming cut 3 bases from V and 7 bases from J; bases unmatched to any gene: 9. CDR3 protein: CATSSGTAYNEQYF. Here the CDR3 DNA reads TGTGCCACCAGCAGCGGGACAGCTTACAATGAGCAGTACTTC.

This clonotype was picked up many times. The chain recombines TRBV20-1 with TRBJ2-7, with D possibly TRBD1 on 5 matching bases. This CDR3 comprises 14 residues. Trimming cost V 6 bases and J 3 bases, with 18 bases left between them. Germline V gene sequence: CDR1 DFQATT, CDR2 SNEGSKA (reference sequence). The CDR3 DNA reads as TGCAGTGCCCCCCTAACAGGACAATTCTACGAGCAGTACTTC. Translation: CSAPLTGQFYEQYF.

This clonotype has at least ten counts. The chain combines TRBV6-2 or TRBV6-3 with TRBJ2-3, with 13 bases matching TRBD2. The V gene end was trimmed by 7 bases and the J gene end by 2 bases; junction bases not matched to a gene: 6. The CDR3 is made up of 16 amino acids. Germline-derived CDR1 and CDR2 are MNHEY and SVGEGT. The CDR3 sequence is CASTDGLAGVTDTQYF. In DNA, the CDR3 is TGTGCCAGCACCGATGGACTAGCGGGAGTCACAGATACGCAGTATTTT.

This clonotype was observed at least ten times. This sequence joins TRBV7-6 and TRBJ1-2, with 7 positions matching TRBD1. V shed 5 bases and J 8 bases; nucleotides not matched to a gene: 8. Germline loops: CDR1 SGHVS, CDR2 FNYEAQ. CDR3 length: 13 residues. DNA for the CDR3: TGTGCCAGCAGCCCCCGACAGGGATCCGGCTACACCTTC. This encodes CASSPRQGSGYTF.

At least ten counts were recorded for this clonotype. This chain links TRBV6-2 or TRBV6-3 with TRBJ1-5; the D gene is possibly TRBD1 (5 bases). This CDR3 has 16 amino acids. The germline V and J ends were trimmed by 4 bases and 2 bases, with 15 bases remaining between them. Germline-derived CDR1 and CDR2 are MNHEY and SVGEGT. For the CDR3, the DNA is TGTGCCAGCAGTTGGCTTTTGCAGGGTGGCAATCAGCCCCAGCATTTT. Protein: CASSWLLQGGNQPQHF.

This clonotype was recorded many times. The rearrangement joins TRBV18 to TRBJ2-4; perhaps D is TRBD1 or TRBD2 (5 bases each). Trimming left V 5 bases short and J 1 base short, with 15 bases between. The CDR3 totals 16 residues. Germline CDR1 reads KGHSH; CDR2 reads LQKENI. CDR3 in DNA: TGTGCCAGCTCAACAACTAGGGGCGCGGCCAAAAACATTCAGTACTTC. Translating gives CASSTTRGAAKNIQYF.

The genes are TRBV7-6 and TRBJ2-1; TRBD2 matches 9 bases. Germline V CDR1 and CDR2: SGHVS, FNYEAQ. The J segment lost 8 bases and the V segment lost 5 bases, leaving 10 bases of the junction unmatched. This CDR3 has 15 residues. The CDR3 DNA follows: TGTGCCAGCAGCCCAGGGGGACTAGCATCCTATGAGCAGTTCTTC. Its translation: CASSPGGLASYEQFF.

This clonotype was detected ten times or more. The CDR3 coding sequence is TGTGCCAGCAGTTTTGACAGCTTCAACTATGGCTACACCTTC. Translation: CASSFDSFNYGYTF. The chain recombines TRBV12-3 or TRBV12-4 with TRBJ1-2; the D gene is possibly TRBD1 (5 bases). Trimming stripped 3 bases from V and 2 bases from J, with 10 bases between. The CDR3 is made up of 14 amino acids.

This clonotype was seen ten or more times. The gene calls are TRBV20-1 and TRBJ2-7; 7 bases map to TRBD1. V was clipped by 3 bases and J by 2 bases; unmatched bases: 4. The CDR3 length is 13 residues. The germline gives CDR1 DFQATT, CDR2 SNEGSKA (reference sequence). In nucleotides, the CDR3 is TGCAGTGCTAGGTCTCAGGGGGCCTACGAGCAGTACTTC. Its translation is CSARSQGAYEQYF.

The chain uses TRBV20-1 and TRBJ2-7; TRBD2 might be the D (5 bases). The CDR3 length is 12 residues. The germline V and J ends were trimmed by 6 bases and 6 bases, with 15 bases remaining between them. CDR1 is DFQATT and CDR2 is SNEGSKA in the germline V gene (reference sequence). The CDR3 coding sequence is TGCAGTGCCGGAGGTCGTAACTCCGAGCAGTACTTC. Protein: CSAGGRNSEQYF.

This clonotype has a count of ten or more. The chain recombines TRBV7-2 with TRBJ2-4; maybe TRBD1 (5 bases). The CDR3 runs to 14 residues. Trimming took 1 base from V and 4 from J, leaving 8 bases between them. The germline CDR1 and CDR2 sequences are SGHTA and FQGNSA. The CDR3 is CASSLVGPKNIQYF. The CDR3 nucleotides are TGTGCCAGCAGCTTAGTGGGGCCGAAAAACATTCAGTACTTC.

At least ten counts were recorded for this clonotype. The rearrangement joins TRBV20-1 to TRBJ2-7; 10 bases match TRBD2. The junction had 8 bases not matched to a gene; V was cut back by 0 bases and J by 6 bases. CDR3 length equals 15 residues. CDR1 and CDR2 from the germline V gene are DFQATT and SNEGSKA (reference sequence). This CDR3 is CSARDNLAGAGEQYF. CDR3 sequence (DNA): TGCAGTGCTAGAGACAACCTAGCGGGAGCTGGCGAGCAGTACTTC.

This clonotype was observed many times. The chain couples TRBV5-1 to TRBJ1-3; tentative D call: TRBD1 (5 bases). CDR3 length: 15 residues. Trimming removed 4 bases from V and 0 bases from J, with 11 bases in between. The germline V gene encodes CDR1 SGHRS and CDR2 YFSETQ. The CDR3 loop reads CASSPRQSSGNTIYF. CDR3 DNA sequence: TGCGCCAGCAGCCCACGACAGAGCTCTGGAAACACCATATATTTT.

The V and J genes are TRBV3-1 and TRBJ1-2, with 7 bases aligning to TRBD1. The CDR3 sequence is 16 residues long. The germline V gene has CDR1 LGHDT and CDR2 YNNKEL (reference sequence). Losses at the gene ends were 8 bases for V and 0 bases for J; bases not matched to a gene: 12. The chain's CDR3 is CASGPPRGQTNYGYTF. CDR3 nucleotide sequence: TGTGCCAGCGGCCCCCCCCGGGGACAGACTAACTATGGCTACACCTTC.

The sample holds many counts of this clonotype. This chain's CDR3 is CASSQETATYGYTF. As DNA, the CDR3 is TGTGCCAGCAGCCAAGAGACAGCTACCTATGGCTACACCTTC. This rearrangement joins TRBV3-1 to TRBJ1-2; D may be TRBD1 (5 bases). Deletions cut 0 bases from V and 4 bases from J, with 9 bases between. CDR1 LGHDT and CDR2 YNNKEL come from the germline V gene (reference sequence). The CDR3 length is 14 residues.

Many counts were recorded for this clonotype. The chain joins TRBV29-1 to TRBJ2-3; tentatively, D is TRBD1 or TRBD2 (5 bases each). The CDR3 spans 11 residues. CDR1 and CDR2 from the germline V gene are SQVTM and ANQGSEA. V was clipped by 6 bases and J by 11 bases, with 15 bases between them. The CDR3 loop is CSVPRDGRQYF. As DNA, the CDR3 is TGCAGCGTCCCCCGGGACGGTCGGCAGTATTTT.

The chain links TRBV5-5 to TRBJ1-2; unclear D gene. The CDR3 is made up of 11 amino acids. Trimming took 3 bases from V and 6 from J, leaving 6 bases between them. The germline V gene has CDR1 SGHKS and CDR2 YYEKEE (reference sequence). This CDR3 reads CASSYGDGYTF. The CDR3 DNA reads as TGTGCCAGCAGCTATGGGGATGGCTACACCTTC.

In this sample, this clonotype turned up many times. This rearrangement joins TRBV5-1 to TRBJ2-1, with 10 positions matching TRBD2. This CDR3 is 16 amino acids long. CDR1 and CDR2 from the germline V gene are SGHRS and YFSETQ. The V and J ends lost 4 bases and 7 bases, in that order; junction bases with no gene match: 11. The CDR3 spells CASSPSTSGVGNEQFF. CDR3 sequence (DNA): TGCGCCAGCAGCCCAAGTACTAGCGGGGTAGGTAATGAGCAGTTCTTC.

This clonotype has ten or more counts. V and J are TRBV12-3 or TRBV12-4 and TRBJ2-2; TRBD2 agrees at 13 bases. The length of the CDR3 is 15 residues. J was trimmed by 8 bases and V by 5 bases; bases with no gene match: 5. CDR3 in amino acids: CASSPGLAGTGELFF. The CDR3, as DNA: TGTGCCAGCAGTCCGGGACTAGCGGGAACGGGGGAGCTGTTTTTT.

This clonotype was detected many times. V and J are TRBV7-2 and TRBJ1-2; weak D call: TRBD1 (6 bases). Trimming cost V 0 bases and J 4 bases, with 12 bases left between them. Germline V gives CDR1 SGHTA, CDR2 FQGNSA. The CDR3 covers 15 residues. CDR3 coding DNA: TGTGCCAGCAGCTTAGCCGGGACAAACCTCTATGGCTACACCTTC. This encodes CASSLAGTNLYGYTF.

This clonotype was recorded at least ten times. This chain connects TRBV4-1 to TRBJ1-4; D gene uncertain. Germline CDR1 and CDR2: MGHRA and YSYEKL. This CDR3 region has 16 residues. Trimming left V 0 bases short and J 8 bases short, with 16 bases between. The CDR3 reads CASSQDYGRVGEKLFF. The DNA of the CDR3 is TGCGCCAGCAGCCAAGATTACGGCAGAGTAGGAGAAAAACTGTTTTTT.

This clonotype was counted ten times or more. V gene TRBV5-6 combines with J gene TRBJ2-3; D gene unclear. The germline V gene encodes CDR1 SGHDT and CDR2 YYEEEE. This CDR3 is 14 amino acids long. Trimming removed 4 bases from V and 0 bases from J, with 9 bases in between. CDR3 sequence reads: CASSKTVSTDTQYF. CDR3 DNA sequence: TGTGCCAGCAGCAAGACGGTTAGCACAGATACGCAGTATTTT.

The CDR3 protein is CASSFREEAHEQYF. The CDR3 coding sequence is TGTGCCAGCAGTTTTAGAGAGGAGGCCCACGAGCAGTACTTC. The chain has TRBV6-1 and TRBJ2-7, with D perhaps matching TRBD2 (5 bases). The V and J ends lost 5 bases and 5 bases respectively, with 16 bases between them. Germline V gene data show CDR1 as MNHNS and CDR2 as SASEGT. The CDR3 contains 14 residues.